Listed here are 27 T cell receptor beta chains from one sample, sequenced in a study of cytomegalovirus exposure and HLA in healthy donors. PCR primers comprised 60 Vbeta and 13 Jbeta primers. Generated by immunoSEQ multiplex PCR, the TCRdb table keeps only in-frame clones and is missing some. The sample has about 50,000 clones, 72% seen once. The sample comprised PBMCs. The receptor source for this set is a woman aged 50 to 60 in good health and CMV-seronegative.

This chain uses TRBV18 with TRBJ1-5; D gene ambiguous. The V gene's germline CDR1 is KGHSH and CDR2 LQKENI. V was cut by 2 bases and J by 6 bases, with 8 bases left in between. The CDR3 covers 13 residues. The CDR3 nucleotides read TGTGCCAGCTCACCAGGGGAGGGTCAGCCCCAGCATTTT. As protein: CASSPGEGQPQHF.

The gene calls are TRBV5-1 and TRBJ2-7, with TRBD1 matching over 9 bases. Germline V lookup: CDR1 SGHRS, CDR2 YFSETQ. The CDR3 has 15 amino acids. Trimming cost V 0 bases and J 7 bases; bases outside gene matches: 8. The CDR3 nucleotides read TGCGCCAGCAGCTTGGTAGGTACAGGGGGCAATGAGCAGTACTTC. Its protein product is CASSLVGTGGNEQYF.

The rearrangement joins TRBV19 to TRBJ2-7; 7 bases are shared with TRBD1. CDR3 length equals 14 residues. The V gene's germline CDR1 is LNHDA and CDR2 SQIVND (reference sequence). J gave up 5 bases and V 10 bases, and 14 bases lay outside the gene matches. CDR3 sequence (DNA): TGTGCCACCCACCCCAGGGACAGAAAGAACGAGCAGTACTTC. Protein: CATHPRDRKNEQYF.

There are a few counts of this clone. A junction boundary mismatches the germline segment, possibly from a read error. The chain is built from TRBV7-9 and TRBJ1-2; possible D gene TRBD1, 5 bases. The V gene's germline CDR1 is SEHNR and CDR2 FQNEAQ (reference sequence). The CDR3 is 17 residues long. The CDR3 region has the DNA TGTGTCAGCAGCTTAGAATCTGCAGGGATGACTAACTATGGCTACACCTTC. Its translation is CVSSLESAGMTNYGYTF. Combining the CDR3 with reference TRBV7-9 and TRBJ1-2 gives the whole variable domain DTGVSQNPRHKITKRGQNVTFRCDPISEHNRLYWYRQTLGQGPEFLTYFQNEAQLEKSRLLSDRFSAERPKGSFSTLEIQRTEQGDSAMYLCVSSLESAGMTNYGYTFGSGTRLTVV.

The table lists this clone with a few counts. The gene calls are TRBV28 and TRBJ2-7; D is possibly TRBD2 (7 bases). CDR3 length equals 12 residues. Germline V gives CDR1 MDHEN, CDR2 SYDVKM. V was cut by 8 bases and J by 4 bases, with 12 bases left in between. CDR3 loop: CASARGGYEQYF. The CDR3 region has the DNA TGTGCCAGCGCCAGGGGAGGGTACGAGCAGTACTTC.

This clone has just a few counts. This sequence joins TRBV30 and TRBJ2-7, with D maybe TRBD2 (5 bases). CDR3 length: 13 residues. Trimming pared 2 bases from V and 9 bases from J, leaving 17 bases between. From germline, CDR1 is GTSNPN and CDR2 SVGIG (reference sequence). The CDR3 protein is CAWSSGSGTGQYF. DNA for the CDR3: TGTGCCTGGAGTTCGGGATCCGGAACGGGGCAGTACTTC.

The chain couples TRBV6-1 to TRBJ1-1; TRBD1 matches 8 bases. The CDR3 totals 15 residues. The germline CDR1 and CDR2 sequences are MNHNS and SASEGT. V gave up 6 bases and J gave up 2 bases; unmatched junction bases: 8. The CDR3 DNA reads TGTGCCAGCAGGAATCAGGACAGGGCTAACACTGAAGCTTTCTTT. This codes for CASRNQDRANTEAFF.

The chain uses TRBV28 and TRBJ2-3, with 9 bases matching TRBD2. Unmatched junction bases numbered 9, after V lost 6 bases and J lost 2 bases. CDR1 and CDR2 from the germline V gene are MDHEN and SYDVKM. The CDR3 is 16 residues long. The CDR3 spells CASSNPGLAITDTQYF. Here the CDR3 DNA reads TGTGCCAGCAGCAATCCGGGACTAGCCATCACAGATACGCAGTATTTT. The complete variable domain, with remaining parts taken from reference TRBV28 and TRBJ2-3, reads DVKVTQSSRYLVKRTGEKVFLECVQDMDHENMFWYRQDPGLGLRLIYFSYDVKMKEKGDIPEGYSVSREKKERFSLILESASTNQTSMYLCASSNPGLAITDTQYFGPGTRLTVL.

On this clone itself: A junction end diverges from the germline sequence, so it may reflect a read error. The chain uses TRBV30 and TRBJ1-5; D gene uncertain. The germline CDR1 and CDR2 sequences are GTSNPN and SVGIG (reference sequence). The CDR3 has 13 amino acids. The CDR3 nucleotides are TGTGCCTGTAGTGCGGGGTACAATCAGCCCCAGCATTTT. Its protein is CACSAGYNQPQHF.

The chain joins TRBV11-2 to TRBJ2-7; D gene unclear. CDR1 is SGHAT, CDR2 FQNNGV, per germline. The CDR3 covers 12 residues. Trimming cost V 4 bases and J 0 bases, with 4 bases left between them. In DNA, the CDR3 is TGTGCCAGCAGCTCACACTCCTACGAGCAGTACTTC. Translated: CASSSHSYEQYF.

The genes are TRBV27 and TRBJ1-6; 7 nucleotides match TRBD1. Trimming took 0 bases from V and 5 from J; bases not matched to a gene: 19. This CDR3 is 21 amino acids long. Germline loops: CDR1 MNHEY, CDR2 SMNVEV (reference sequence). DNA for the CDR3: TGTGCCAGCAGTTTATCGAGACCAGGTCTCCGACAGGGCCTAAATAATTCACCCCTCCACTTT. It is translated as CASSLSRPGLRQGLNNSPLHF.

This CDR3 reads CSVVVGGTDTQYF. CDR3 nucleotide sequence: TGCAGCGTCGTAGTAGGGGGCACAGATACGCAGTATTTT. The chain couples TRBV29-1 to TRBJ2-3; D is possibly TRBD1 (5 bases). V gave up 6 bases and J gave up 1 base, with 11 bases separating them. Germline CDR1 reads SQVTM; CDR2 reads ANQGSEA. The CDR3 covers 13 residues.

The rearrangement uses TRBV9 and TRBJ2-1; a possible D gene is TRBD1 (7 bases). Germline CDR1 and CDR2: SGDLS and YYNGEE. V was trimmed by 6 bases and J by 5 bases, leaving 21 bases between them. The CDR3 runs to 16 residues. The CDR3 region has the DNA TGTGCCAGCACCGGAGGGGGCAGTTTCTCTCACAATGAGCAGTTCTTC. It is translated as CASTGGGSFSHNEQFF.

This clone was seen only a few times. CDR3 protein: CAWSKGRAYNEQFF. The CDR3 DNA sequence: TGTGCCTGGAGTAAGGGGCGCGCCTACAATGAGCAGTTCTTC. The chain links TRBV30 to TRBJ2-1, with D possibly matching TRBD1 (5 bases). The ends were cut back, 2 bases at V and 2 bases at J, with 10 bases in the middle. This CDR3 is 14 amino acids long. Germline V gene data show CDR1 as GTSNPN and CDR2 as SVGIG (reference sequence).

This clone was picked up one time. This chain links TRBV28 with TRBJ2-7; 9 bases are shared with TRBD1. V lost 2 bases, J lost 2 bases, and 7 bases stayed unmatched. CDR1 is MDHEN, CDR2 SYDVKM, per germline. The CDR3 is 16 residues long. This chain's CDR3 is CASSLGTGTGTYEQYF. The CDR3 DNA reads TGTGCCAGCAGTTTAGGAACCGGGACAGGGACCTACGAGCAGTACTTC.

This clone was seen a few times. The gene calls are TRBV7-2 and TRBJ2-2; 14 bases agree with TRBD2. This CDR3 is built from 16 residues. V dropped 5 bases and J dropped 4; count of bases not matched to a gene: 3. Germline V gene lookup returns CDR1 SGHTA and CDR2 FQGNSA. The CDR3 loop is CASSVTSGGVTGELFF. Here the CDR3 DNA reads TGTGCCAGCAGCGTGACTAGCGGGGGGGTCACCGGGGAGCTGTTTTTT.

The V gene is TRBV5-1, the J gene TRBJ2-1; D is uncertain. Germline CDR1 and CDR2: SGHRS and YFSETQ. The CDR3 sequence is 14 residues long. Trimming cost V 4 bases and J 6 bases, with 14 bases left between them. CDR3 sequence (DNA): TGCGCCAGCAGCGCGCCCGCGGTCGGCAATGAGCAGTTCTTC. Translating it yields CASSAPAVGNEQFF.

The rearrangement uses TRBV28 and TRBJ1-5, with D possibly being TRBD1 (6 bases). This CDR3 region has 17 residues. V lost 6 bases to trimming and J lost 3 bases, with 21 bases between them. The V gene's germline CDR1 is MDHEN and CDR2 SYDVKM. CDR3 DNA sequence: TGTGCCAGCAGCTCCCCTCAGGGCAGGGGTGACAATCAGCCCCAGCATTTT. Protein product: CASSSPQGRGDNQPQHF.

This clone was found a few times. V is TRBV4-3 and J is TRBJ2-3; 10 bases map to TRBD2. J was trimmed by 9 bases and V by 0 bases; bases with no gene match: 6. This CDR3 is built from 15 residues. Germline-derived CDR1 and CDR2 are LGHNA and YSLEER. CDR3 protein: CASSQDLAGERTQYF. CDR3 nucleotides: TGCGCCAGCAGCCAAGATCTAGCGGGGGAGAGGACGCAGTATTTT.

The chain links TRBV28 to TRBJ2-2; D gene unclear. The CDR3 is made up of 14 amino acids. The germline V gene encodes CDR1 MDHEN and CDR2 SYDVKM. V lost 2 bases and J 7 bases, leaving 11 bases between the germline ends. The CDR3 spells CASSLVAVIGELFF. The CDR3 nucleotides read TGTGCCAGCAGTTTAGTGGCTGTAATCGGGGAGCTGTTTTTT.

The genes are TRBV7-6 and TRBJ2-7, with D tentatively TRBD1 (6 bases). V was pared by 8 bases and J by 3 bases, with 11 bases between. CDR1 and CDR2 from the germline V gene are SGHVS and FNYEAQ. This CDR3 region has 12 residues. DNA for the CDR3: TGTGCCAGCTCGGAAGGGGGCTACGAGCAGTACTTC. The encoded protein is CASSEGGYEQYF.

The chain links TRBV9 to TRBJ2-5; TRBD2 aligns across 15 bases. This CDR3 is built from 21 residues. V shed 0 bases and J 1 base; nucleotides not matched to a gene: 13. In germline, CDR1 is SGDLS, CDR2 YYNGEE. CDR3 sequence reads: CASSVGSAGLAGGGIQETQYF. In DNA form, the CDR3 reads TGTGCCAGCAGCGTAGGAAGTGCGGGACTAGCGGGGGGAGGGATCCAAGAGACCCAGTACTTC.

The V gene is TRBV19, the J gene TRBJ1-4; TRBD1 might be the D (5 bases). CDR3 length: 14 residues. Trimming left V 10 bases short and J 0 bases short, with 12 bases between. CDR1 and CDR2 (germline): LNHDA, SQIVND (reference sequence). This CDR3 is CATSQETTNEKLFF. Written as DNA, the CDR3 is TGTGCCACATCACAGGAAACAACTAATGAAAAACTGTTTTTT.

This CDR3 is CASSLAWTGLAQYF. The CDR3 DNA sequence: TGTGCCAGCAGCTTGGCTTGGACAGGCCTGGCCCAGTACTTC. The chain recombines TRBV5-8 with TRBJ2-5; 7 bases line up with TRBD1. J lost 9 bases, V lost 0 bases, and 8 bases had no gene match. The CDR3 totals 14 residues. The germline gives CDR1 SGHTS, CDR2 YDEGEE.

This rearrangement joins TRBV6-5 to TRBJ1-5; D unresolved. From germline, CDR1 is MNHEY and CDR2 SVGAGI. Trimming pared 7 bases from V and 8 bases from J, leaving 15 bases between. The CDR3 totals 13 residues. The CDR3 DNA reads as TGTGCCAGCAAACGGGCTTCCGGGGAGCCCCAGCATTTT. Protein sequence: CASKRASGEPQHF.

This rearrangement joins TRBV9 to TRBJ2-2; TRBD2 is a possible D gene (5 bases). Germline CDR1 and CDR2: SGDLS and YYNGEE. The germline V and J ends were trimmed by 8 bases and 2 bases, with 13 bases remaining between them. The CDR3 contains 14 residues. The CDR3 loop is CASAERANTGELFF. For the CDR3, the DNA is TGTGCCAGTGCGGAGAGGGCTAACACCGGGGAGCTGTTTTTT.

The gene calls are TRBV25-1 and TRBJ2-2; 9 bases fit TRBD1. With V trimmed by 4 bases and J by 3 bases, 0 bases remained unmatched. The CDR3 totals 14 residues. Germline V gene data show CDR1 as MGHDK and CDR2 as SYGVNS. The CDR3 here is CASSGQGDTGELFF. The DNA for the CDR3 is TGTGCCAGCAGTGGACAGGGGGACACCGGGGAGCTGTTTTTT.